The 22 T cell receptor beta chains listed next were all sequenced from one sample in a study of T cells in Graves' hyperthyroidism and ophthalmopathy (dated by TCRdb to the late 2010s). Libraries came from multiplex PCR. Sequencing instrument: Illumina HiSeq 2000. Amplification of TCR beta CDR3 regions was carried out from RNA transcripts. The first round of RT-PCR for the TCR CDR3 was performed with the HTBI primer set and the Qiagen OneStep RT-PCR kit. TCRdb handled the public reads itself, with Q25 trimming in fastp and clone calling in MiXCR, and kept productive beta chains. Merged by CDR3 protein, the rows form single entries marked with the most common genes and DNA. The sample table lists about 610,000 distinct CDR3 sequences, approximately 15% of them with a count of one. Jointly, the top ten make up about 4% of the sample. The source material was blood. These receptors originate from a woman aged 40 to 49 with Graves' ophthalmopathy.

This clonotype was detected many times. The V call is TRBV14, the J call TRBJ2-7; D is perhaps TRBD2 (6 bases). Germline V gene data show CDR1 as SGHDN and CDR2 as FVKESK. Trimming pared 7 bases from V and 2 bases from J, leaving 15 bases between. This CDR3 is built from 14 residues. CDR3 amino acids: CASKASGRTYEQYF. DNA of the CDR3: TGTGCCAGCAAGGCAAGCGGGCGCACCTACGAGCAGTACTTC.

This clonotype was observed at least ten times. This chain joins TRBV12-3 or TRBV12-4 and TRBJ2-7; D not certain. The CDR3 sequence is 11 residues long. The V end lost 3 bases, the J end lost 6 bases, and 6 bases lay between the germline ends. CDR3 loop: CASSLTAEQYF. The CDR3 coding sequence is TGTGCCAGCAGTTTGACCGCCGAGCAGTACTTC.

This clonotype was counted many times. The gene calls are TRBV7-8 and TRBJ2-7, with D tentatively TRBD1 (6 bases). CDR3 length: 13 amino acids. V dropped 5 bases and J dropped 4 bases, with 12 bases sitting between them. Germline V gene lookup returns CDR1 SGHVS and CDR2 FQNEAQ. This CDR3 is CASSRQGKYEQYF. CDR3 sequence (DNA): TGTGCCAGCAGCCGCCAGGGGAAGTACGAGCAGTACTTC.

In this sample, this clonotype turned up a few times. The V call is TRBV7-9, the J call TRBJ1-2, with a possible D match to TRBD1 (5 bases). CDR1 SEHNR and CDR2 FQNEAQ come from the germline V gene (reference sequence). The V end lost 4 bases, the J end lost 0 bases, and 12 bases lay between the germline ends. CDR3 length equals 15 residues. The CDR3 DNA reads TGTGCCAGCAGCTCAAACACAGGATCTAACTATGGCTACACCTTC. Translating gives CASSSNTGSNYGYTF.

The V call is TRBV10-3, the J call TRBJ2-5; possible D gene TRBD1, 7 bases. Deletions cut 8 bases from V and 5 bases from J, with 15 bases between. Per the germline V gene, CDR1 is ENHRY and CDR2 is SYGVKD. The CDR3 sequence is 13 residues long. The CDR3 DNA reads TGTGCCATCTTTGACAGGGAGGAGGAGACCCAGTACTTC. Translated, it gives CAIFDREEETQYF.

The chain combines TRBV6-1 with TRBJ1-6; D is unresolved. The CDR3 spans 13 residues. Trimming stripped 4 bases from V and 7 bases from J, with 8 bases between. Germline values: CDR1 MNHNS, CDR2 SASEGT. CDR3 DNA: TGTGCCAGCAGTGGGACGGAGAATTCACCCCTCCACTTT. It is translated as CASSGTENSPLHF.

This chain joins TRBV7-3 and TRBJ2-7; 9 bases agree with TRBD2. Trimming cost V 2 bases and J 2 bases; bases outside gene matches: 4. This CDR3 spans 15 amino acids. Germline loops: CDR1 SGHTA, CDR2 FQGTGA. The CDR3 nucleotides are TGTGCCAGCAGCTTAGACGGCGGGAGGGCCTACGAGCAGTACTTC. This translates into CASSLDGGRAYEQYF.

This clonotype showed up just a few times. This chain connects TRBV9 to TRBJ2-7, with D hard to call. The germline V gene encodes CDR1 SGDLS and CDR2 YYNGEE. The CDR3 totals 13 residues. V lost 9 bases and J 11 bases, leaving 24 bases between the germline ends. DNA for the CDR3: TGTGCCACTACCCATGGCGACTCTCCGTTTGAGTACTTC. It codes for CATTHGDSPFEYF.

Only a few counts were recorded for this clonotype. The rearrangement uses TRBV7-9 and TRBJ1-1, with TRBD1 matching 7 bases. V shed 4 bases, J shed 7 bases, and the junction held 6 bases outside the gene matches. The CDR3 sequence is 13 residues long. Germline assignment: CDR1 SEHNR and CDR2 FQNEAQ (reference sequence). CDR3 protein: CASSSRGDSEAFF. CDR3 DNA: TGTGCCAGCAGCTCGCGAGGGGACAGTGAAGCTTTCTTT.

The rearrangement links TRBV19 to TRBJ2-3, with a possible D match to TRBD2 (6 bases). The CDR3 consists of 15 residues. The V end lost 6 bases, the J end lost 2 bases, and 15 bases lay between the germline ends. Per germline, CDR1 LNHDA and CDR2 SQIVND (reference sequence). CDR3 DNA sequence: TGTGCCAGTAGGCCACTAGCAGCTGACACAGATACGCAGTATTTT. Its translation is CASRPLAADTDTQYF.

The sample holds many counts of this clonotype. The chain employs TRBV28 and TRBJ1-2, with unresolved D. This CDR3 spans 13 amino acids. Trimming shortened V by 5 bases and J by 5 bases, and 12 bases separated the two germline ends. Per germline, CDR1 MDHEN and CDR2 SYDVKM. Here the CDR3 DNA reads TGTGCCAGCAGTCACCGAGGAGTTTATGGCTACACCTTC. Amino acids: CASSHRGVYGYTF.

This clonotype was detected ten times or more. The chain combines TRBV11-2 with TRBJ1-2; a weak D match, TRBD1 (6 bases). The CDR3 has 15 residues. Germline assignment: CDR1 SGHAT and CDR2 FQNNGV. Between the trimmed V and J ends, which lost 4 bases and 3 bases, there was a span of 15 bases. CDR3: CASSSQGTEDYGYTF. The CDR3 DNA follows: TGTGCCAGCAGCTCCCAGGGGACGGAAGACTATGGCTACACCTTC.

This clonotype has at least ten counts. V and J are TRBV20-1 and TRBJ1-5; TRBD1 agrees at 8 bases. V shed 6 bases and J 2 bases; nucleotides not matched to a gene: 3. This CDR3 spans 13 amino acids. Germline CDR1 DFQATT, CDR2 SNEGSKA (reference sequence). The CDR3 sequence: CSAPTGGNQPQHF. CDR3 DNA sequence: TGCAGTGCCCCGACAGGGGGCAATCAGCCCCAGCATTTT.

This clonotype was seen at least ten times. This chain links TRBV27 with TRBJ1-2; 9 bases align to TRBD1. V shed 2 bases, J shed 10 bases, and the junction held 2 bases outside the gene matches. The germline CDR1 and CDR2 sequences are MNHEY and SMNVEV (reference sequence). The CDR3 consists of 12 residues. CDR3 amino acids: CASSLGTGNYTF. The CDR3 nucleotides read TGTGCCAGCAGTTTAGGGACAGGGAACTACACCTTC.

This clonotype was found many times. This sequence joins TRBV5-6 and TRBJ2-2, with D possibly TRBD2 on 5 matching bases. The length of the CDR3 is 17 residues. V was clipped by 3 bases and J by 1 base, with 16 bases between them. Germline V gene lookup returns CDR1 SGHDT and CDR2 YYEEEE. The CDR3 DNA sequence: TGTGCCAGCAGCTCCAGAAGCGGAACGGAGAACACCGGGGAGCTGTTTTTT. It is translated as CASSSRSGTENTGELFF.

At least ten counts were recorded for this clonotype. The V and J genes are TRBV25-1 and TRBJ2-7, with D maybe TRBD1 (5 bases). This CDR3 is built from 13 residues. The V gene lost 2 bases and the J gene lost 6 bases, with 11 bases spanning the gap. Germline CDR1 reads MGHDK; CDR2 reads SYGVNS. This CDR3 is CASSELDSPEQYF. The DNA of the CDR3 is TGTGCCAGCAGTGAACTTGACAGCCCCGAGCAGTACTTC.

The rearrangement uses TRBV14 and TRBJ2-7, with 10 bases lining up with TRBD1. The trim removed 4 bases at V and 4 bases at J, leaving 13 bases unmatched. The CDR3 spans 17 residues. The germline V gene encodes CDR1 SGHDN and CDR2 FVKESK. In DNA, the CDR3 is TGTGCCAGCAGCCCGACAAAAACCGGGACAGGGGTTTACGAGCAGTACTTC. Residues: CASSPTKTGTGVYEQYF.

The CDR3 DNA sequence: TGTGCCAGCAGTTTATTGGGAAATCTGGAGACCCAGTACTTC. Its translation: CASSLLGNLETQYF. This chain links TRBV27 with TRBJ2-5; no clear D. The CDR3 has 14 residues. Germline CDR1 reads MNHEY; CDR2 reads SMNVEV (reference sequence). V was cut by 1 base and J by 5 bases, with 11 bases left in between.

The chain has TRBV7-9 and TRBJ2-2; D is possibly TRBD1 (6 bases). The germline CDR1 and CDR2 sequences are SEHNR and FQNEAQ (reference sequence). The CDR3 length is 14 residues. Trimming pared 5 bases from V and 5 bases from J, leaving 12 bases between. The chain's CDR3 is CASSTRGGTGELFF. The DNA for the CDR3 is TGTGCCAGCAGCACGAGAGGGGGAACCGGGGAGCTGTTTTTT.

This clonotype was seen a few times. The rearrangement links TRBV15 to TRBJ1-5, with D possibly matching TRBD1 (6 bases). V was trimmed by 8 bases and J by 4 bases, leaving 12 bases between them. CDR1 and CDR2 from the germline V gene are LNHNV and YYDKDF (reference sequence). The CDR3 sequence is 13 residues long. CDR3 residues: CATSGQPNQPQHF. The CDR3 DNA reads TGTGCCACCTCCGGACAGCCAAATCAGCCCCAGCATTTT.

For the CDR3, the DNA is TGTGCCAGCAGCCAAACCCCAGGGGGAGCTAACTATGGCTACACCTTC. This codes for CASSQTPGGANYGYTF. The rearrangement joins TRBV4-2 to TRBJ1-2; 7 bases map to TRBD1. V lost 2 bases and J lost 0; bases outside the gene matches: 6. CDR1 LGHNA and CDR2 YNFKEQ come from the germline V gene. CDR3 length: 16 amino acids.

This clonotype was counted a few times. The chain employs TRBV27 and TRBJ1-1; the D is unclear. Germline V gene lookup returns CDR1 MNHEY and CDR2 SMNVEV (reference sequence). V lost 0 bases and J 3 bases, leaving 5 bases between the germline ends. This CDR3 is built from 13 residues. The CDR3 DNA reads TGTGCCAGCAGTTTATCCCTTGACACTGAAGCTTTCTTT. This codes for CASSLSLDTEAFF.